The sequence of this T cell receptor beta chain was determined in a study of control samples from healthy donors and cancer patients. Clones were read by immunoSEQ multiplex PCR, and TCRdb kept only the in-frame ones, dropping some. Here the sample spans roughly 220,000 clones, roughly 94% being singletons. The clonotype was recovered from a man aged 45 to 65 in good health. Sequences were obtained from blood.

The CDR3 region has the DNA TGTGCCTGGACCCTTGACAGTCTAGGGAGCTATGGCTACACCTTC. Protein: CAWTLDSLGSYGYTF. The chain recombines TRBV30 with TRBJ1-2; tentative D call: TRBD1 (5 bases). Per the germline V gene, CDR1 is GTSNPN and CDR2 is SVGIG (reference sequence). The CDR3 runs to 15 residues. Trimming removed 4 bases from V and 4 bases from J, with 19 bases in between.